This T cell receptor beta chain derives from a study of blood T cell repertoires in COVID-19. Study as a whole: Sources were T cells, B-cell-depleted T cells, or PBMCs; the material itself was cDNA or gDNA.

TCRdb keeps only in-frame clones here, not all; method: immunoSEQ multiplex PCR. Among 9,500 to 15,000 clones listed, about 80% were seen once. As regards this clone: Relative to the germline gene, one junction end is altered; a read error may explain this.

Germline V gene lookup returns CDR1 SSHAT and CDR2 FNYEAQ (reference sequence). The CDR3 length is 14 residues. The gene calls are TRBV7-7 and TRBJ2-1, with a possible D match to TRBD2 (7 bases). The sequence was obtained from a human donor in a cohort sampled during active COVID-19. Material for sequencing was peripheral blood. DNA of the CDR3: TGTGCTAGCAGCCTCGGGGGGCCCTACAATGAGCAGTTCTTC. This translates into CASSLGGPYNEQFF.